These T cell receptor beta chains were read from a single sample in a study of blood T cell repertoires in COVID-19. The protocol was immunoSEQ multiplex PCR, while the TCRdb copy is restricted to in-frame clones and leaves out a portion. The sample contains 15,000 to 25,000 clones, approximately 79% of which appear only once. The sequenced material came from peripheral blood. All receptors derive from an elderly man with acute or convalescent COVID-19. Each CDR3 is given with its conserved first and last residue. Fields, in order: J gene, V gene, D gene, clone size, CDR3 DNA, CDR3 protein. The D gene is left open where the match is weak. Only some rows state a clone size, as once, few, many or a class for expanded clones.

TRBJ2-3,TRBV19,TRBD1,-,TGTGCCAGTACCCTGGGGACAGCCTACACAGATACGCAGTATTTT,CASTLGTAYTDTQYF
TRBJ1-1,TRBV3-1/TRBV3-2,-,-,TGTGCCAGCAGCCTCCGGGGGGGCAACACTGAAGCTTTCTTT,CASSLRGGNTEAFF
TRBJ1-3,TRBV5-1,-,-,TGCGCCAGCAGCCCCCCCGGGGGAGGAAACACCATATATTTT,CASSPPGGGNTIYF
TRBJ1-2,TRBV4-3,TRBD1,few,TGCGCCAGCAGCCGCCGGACAGGGGACGGCTACACCTTC,CASSRRTGDGYTF
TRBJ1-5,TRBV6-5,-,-,TGTGCCAGCAGCCTATCGTCCGGGGATCAGCCCCAGCATTTT,CASSLSSGDQPQHF
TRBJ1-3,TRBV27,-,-,TGTGCCAGCAGTCAAAGGGGGGGCCTCGGGAGAAACACCATATATTTT,CASSQRGGLGRNTIYF
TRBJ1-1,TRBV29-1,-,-,TGCAGCGTTGACTCGATGGTTTCCACCGAGCCTGAAGCTTTCTTT,CSVDSMVSTEPEAFF
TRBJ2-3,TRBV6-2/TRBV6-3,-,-,TGTGCCAGCACCCCAGGAGGGAGGGGGGAAGATACGCAGTATTTT,CASTPGGRGEDTQYF
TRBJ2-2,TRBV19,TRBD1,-,TGTGCCAGTAGTGCTGGACAGGGGAGTACCGGGGAGCTGTTTTTT,CASSAGQGSTGELFF
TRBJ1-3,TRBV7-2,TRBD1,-,TGTGCCAGCAGCAGGGGACAGAACTCTGGAAACACCATATATTTT,CASSRGQNSGNTIYF
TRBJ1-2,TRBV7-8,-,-,TGTGCCAGCAGCCTTCAGGGGAAGGGAGGCTACACCTTC,CASSLQGKGGYTF
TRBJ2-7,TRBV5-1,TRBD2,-,TGCGCCAGCAGCTTGGATCTAGCGGAGACAGAGCAGTACTTC,CASSLDLAETEQYF
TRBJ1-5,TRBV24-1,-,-,TGTGCCACCGGAGAGACCGTCTCGGGCAATCAGCCCCAGCATTTT,CATGETVSGNQPQHF
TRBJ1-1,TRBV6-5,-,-,TGTGCCAGCAGTAAACAGGAGAACACTGAAGCTTTCTTT,CASSKQENTEAFF
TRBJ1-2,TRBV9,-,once,TGTGCCAGCAGCGTAGTTGGGCGCTTCGGCTACACCTTC,CASSVVGRFGYTF
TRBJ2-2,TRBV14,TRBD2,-,TGTGCCAGCAGCCACGCTCTGACTAGCGCCGATACCGGGGAGCTGTTTTTT,CASSHALTSADTGELFF
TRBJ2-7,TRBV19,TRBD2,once,TGTGCCAGTAGTATGACTAGCGGGGGCACCTACGAGCAGTACTTC,CASSMTSGGTYEQYF